This TCR beta chain was observed in a study of Tregs in tolerant kidney transplant recipients. Assay used: immunoSEQ multiplex PCR; TCRdb lists only in-frame clones, some missing. This sample has roughly 66,000 clones, with 92% found just once. CDR1 and CDR2 (germline): ENHRY, SYGVKD. J lost 0 bases, V lost 4 bases, and 9 bases had no gene match. The CDR3 is 17 residues long. J is TRBJ1-3 and V is TRBV10-3, with 7 bases lining up with TRBD1. The clonotype was recovered from a human donor who received a combined kidney and bone marrow transplant. The material was CD8+ T cells from blood, obtained before the transplant. The CDR3 DNA reads as TGTGCCATCAGTGGGGGGAACAGGGGATTCTCTGGAAACACCATATATTTT. Its translation is CAISGGNRGFSGNTIYF.